This T cell receptor (beta chain) was sequenced for a study of PD-L1 blockade in urothelial cancer. In the study overall: Of prior chemotherapy regimens, patients had received between 0 and 3. Study-wide results and caveats: Clones that were tumor-associated expanded more in the blood of durable-benefit patients at 3 weeks.

The germline gives CDR1 SGHNT, CDR2 YYREEE (reference sequence). The CDR3 consists of 11 residues. The V end was cut by 3 bases, the J end by 5 bases, with 5 bases between. Documented time point: pretreatment peripheral blood. The study enrolled patients with locally advanced or metastatic urothelial carcinoma. Each patient gave between 1 and 8 samples, pretreatment and on-treatment. Generated by immunoSEQ multiplex PCR, the TCRdb table keeps only in-frame clones and is missing some. The sample includes 49,000 or so clones, roughly 84% of them seen just once. Points on this clone: Its antigen remains unidentified.

This TCR was recovered from a man aged 60-69 years with urothelial cancer. Sequences were derived from PBMCs, sampled around atezolizumab (anti-PD-L1) treatment. V is TRBV5-4 and J is TRBJ2-5; D is undetermined. For the CDR3, the DNA is TGTGCCAGCAGCTCTAGGGAGACCCAGTACTTC. Encoded protein: CASSSRETQYF.